This T cell receptor (beta chain) emerged from a study of shared clonotypes between healthy human individuals. Study context: Used for every donor were three CD4 naive, three CD4 memory, two CD8 naive and one CD8 memory plate.

TCRdb keeps only in-frame clones here, not all; method: immunoSEQ multiplex PCR. The table shows 2 million to 3 million clones, with 85% to 95% occurring only once. Whole-study results and caveats: With a handful of donors compared, around 5% of naive CD4 clonotypes were shared. A generally larger estimated richness was seen in naive subsets than in memory subsets.

The germline V gene encodes CDR1 MNHNS and CDR2 SASEGT. The CDR3 extends over 14 amino acids. Trimming left V 4 bases short and J 4 bases short, with 12 bases between. On this clone itself: Antigen specificity is unknown.

The chain employs TRBV6-1 and TRBJ2-3, with D possibly TRBD2 on 6 matching bases. Material: naive CD4+ T cells sorted from blood. Described subset: CD45RA+ positively selected. This sequence originates from a man younger than 35 in good health. The CDR3 coding sequence is TGTGCCAGCAGTGGCACTAGCATTGCAGATACGCAGTATTTT. Translation: CASSGTSIADTQYF.